The entry below describes one TCR beta chain. Its antigen remains unknown. Enrichment usually gave 90% to 95% pure CD4+ T cells. The sample belongs to a study of untreated major depressive disorder. Notes on the study in general: TRBV25-01 and TRBV02-01 followed the flow pattern without significance. The small study sample limits how generally findings apply.

V lost 0 bases, J lost 0 bases, and 12 bases lay in between. The CDR3 has 16 residues. From germline, CDR1 is SGHRS and CDR2 YFSETQ. This table comes from immunoSEQ multiplex PCR, and its TCRdb copy is limited to in-frame clones, with some not included. This repertoire shows just over 20,000 clones, 85% to 95% found once; its top ten account for 0.3% to 0.4%. This TCR derives from a man younger than 45 in good health. The rearrangement joins TRBV5-1 to TRBJ1-1; D might be TRBD1 (5 bases). The specimen sequenced was CD4+ T cells from PBMCs. The CDR3 region has the DNA TGCGCCAGCAGCTTGGCCTATGGGGCCATGAACACTGAAGCTTTCTTT. Protein sequence: CASSLAYGAMNTEAFF.